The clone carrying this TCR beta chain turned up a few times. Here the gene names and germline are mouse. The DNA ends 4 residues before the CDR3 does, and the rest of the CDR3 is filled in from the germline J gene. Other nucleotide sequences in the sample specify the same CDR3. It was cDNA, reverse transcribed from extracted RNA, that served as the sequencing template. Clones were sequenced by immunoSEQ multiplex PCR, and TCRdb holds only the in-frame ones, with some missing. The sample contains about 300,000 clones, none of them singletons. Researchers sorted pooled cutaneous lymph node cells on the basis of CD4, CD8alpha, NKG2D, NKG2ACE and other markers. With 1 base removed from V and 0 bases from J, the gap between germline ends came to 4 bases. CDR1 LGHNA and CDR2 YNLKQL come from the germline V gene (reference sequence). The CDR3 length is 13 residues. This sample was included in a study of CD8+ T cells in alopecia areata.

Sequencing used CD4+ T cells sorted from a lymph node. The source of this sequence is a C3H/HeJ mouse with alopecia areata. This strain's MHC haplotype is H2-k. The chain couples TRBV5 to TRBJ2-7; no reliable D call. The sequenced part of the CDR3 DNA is TGTGCCAGCAGCCAAGGGGACTCCTAT. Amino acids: CASSQGDSY. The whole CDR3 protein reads CASSQGDSYEQYF.